The clone carrying this T cell receptor (beta chain) showed up just a few times. The antigen is not known. This record belongs to a study of identical twins. Findings and limits, study-wide: Cord blood's abundant beta clonotypes had fewer insertions, unlike memory repertoires.

One entry per CDR3 protein results from TCRdb running MiXCR on the 5' RACE reads. This sample has 500,000 to 600,000 distinct CDR3 sequences, with approximately 22% found just once. Every sampled donor was Caucasian and healthy. These data were also reused for a study on T cells expressing NK-cell markers. That study reports: One of eight sequenced donors was HCMV-seronegative; the other seven were seropositive. In several donors, dominant clonotypes made up about 25-60.1% of CD3+CD56-NKG2C+ cells.

The TCR sequence derives from a woman aged 18 to 35 in good health. Sequencing input: CD4+ T cells sorted from blood.

The CDR3 is CASSQVGGGTGELFF. The CDR3 nucleotides are TGCGCCAGCAGCCAAGTGGGGGGAGGCACCGGGGAGCTGTTTTTT. The rearrangement joins TRBV4-3 to TRBJ2-2; the D gene is possibly TRBD2 (6 bases). The CDR3 is 15 amino acids. The V gene lost 1 base and the J gene lost 4 bases, with 10 bases spanning the gap. Germline V lookup: CDR1 LGHNA, CDR2 YSLEER.